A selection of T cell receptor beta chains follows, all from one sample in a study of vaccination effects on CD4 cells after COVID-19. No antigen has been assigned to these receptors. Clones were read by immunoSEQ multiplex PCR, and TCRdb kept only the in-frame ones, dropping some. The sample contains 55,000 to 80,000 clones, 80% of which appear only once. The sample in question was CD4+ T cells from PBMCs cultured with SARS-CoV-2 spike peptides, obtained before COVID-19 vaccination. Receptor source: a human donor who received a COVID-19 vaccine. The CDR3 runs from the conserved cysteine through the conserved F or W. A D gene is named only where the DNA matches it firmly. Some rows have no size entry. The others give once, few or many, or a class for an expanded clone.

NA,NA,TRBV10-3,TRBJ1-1,TGTGCCATCAGTGGGACGGCCGGCGACACTGAAGCTTTCTTT,CAISGTAGDTEAFF
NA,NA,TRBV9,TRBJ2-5,TGTGCCAGCAGCGAAACCGGGACAAGGAAAGAAACCCAGTACTTC,CASSETGTRKETQYF
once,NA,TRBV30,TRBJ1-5,TGTGCCTGGAGTGCCCCCCTCAGAGCAGGGAATCAGCCCCAGCATTTT,CAWSAPLRAGNQPQHF
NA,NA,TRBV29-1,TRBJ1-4,TGCAGCGTTGTAGAGGGCAATGAAAAACTGTTTTTT,CSVVEGNEKLFF
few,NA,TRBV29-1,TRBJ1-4,TGCAGCGTTGGGTCCCAGACGGGGAATGAAAAACTGTTTTTT,CSVGSQTGNEKLFF
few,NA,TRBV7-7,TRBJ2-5,TGTGCCAGCAGCCAAAACAGGGTAGGCACGGAGACCCAGTACTTC,CASSQNRVGTETQYF
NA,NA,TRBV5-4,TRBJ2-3,TGTGCCAGCAGCTTGGCAGGAACAGATACGCAGTATTTT,CASSLAGTDTQYF
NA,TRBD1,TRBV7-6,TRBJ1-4,TGTGCCAGCAGCCCCCGACAGGGGTTAAACAATGAAAAACTGTTTTTT,CASSPRQGLNNEKLFF
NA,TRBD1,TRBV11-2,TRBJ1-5,TGTGCCAGCAGCTCAGGACAGGGGGGAAATCAGCCCCAGCATTTT,CASSSGQGGNQPQHF
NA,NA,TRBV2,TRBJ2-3,TGTGCCAGCAGTGAAGGGGCAAGGACGCAGTATTTT,CASSEGARTQYF
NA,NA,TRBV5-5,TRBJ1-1,TGTGCCAGCAGCTTGGCGCGGATAAACACTGAAGCTTTCTTT,CASSLARINTEAFF
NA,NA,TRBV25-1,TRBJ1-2,TGTGCCAGCAGTGAATTAATGGGGGGCTACACCTTC,CASSELMGGYTF
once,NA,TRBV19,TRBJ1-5,TGTGCCAGTAGTATAAGGGCCGACAATCAGCCCCAGCATTTT,CASSIRADNQPQHF
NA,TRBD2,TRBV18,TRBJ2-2,TGTGCCAGCTCACCTCGGACTAGCGGTGGGAGCGGGGAGCTGTTTTTT,CASSPRTSGGSGELFF
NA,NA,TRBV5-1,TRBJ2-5,TGCGCCAGCAGCTTGGCGCCTGGGGGGGAGACCCAGTACTTC,CASSLAPGGETQYF
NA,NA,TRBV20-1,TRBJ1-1,TGCAGTGCTAGTAGTATTGTCGGCGGGATGAACACTGAAGCTTTCTTT,CSASSIVGGMNTEAFF
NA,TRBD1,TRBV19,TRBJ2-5,TGTGCCAGTAGTAGTATGCGACAGGGAAGTCAAGAGACCCAGTACTTC,CASSSMRQGSQETQYF
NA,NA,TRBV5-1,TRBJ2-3,TGCGCCAGCAGTCCAACACCGGACCTTCTCAGGCCAGATACGCAGTATTTT,CASSPTPDLLRPDTQYF
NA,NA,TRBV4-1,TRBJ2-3,TGCGCCAGCAGCCACAGAACCGGGTACCGCGGCCGAGAACCGCAGTATTTT,CASSHRTGYRGREPQYF
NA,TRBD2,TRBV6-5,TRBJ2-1,TGTGCCATTACACTAGCGGGGGGGCACAATGAGCAGTTCTTC,CAITLAGGHNEQFF
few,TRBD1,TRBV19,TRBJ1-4,TGTGCCAGCACTGACAGGGTAACTAATGAAAAACTGTTTTTT,CASTDRVTNEKLFF
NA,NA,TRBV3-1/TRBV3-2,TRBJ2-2,TGTGCCAGCAGCCACTCAACAGGGATCGAAAGCGCGGAGCTGTTTTTT,CASSHSTGIESAELFF
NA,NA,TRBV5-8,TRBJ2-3,TGTGCCAGTCCGGGGGATACGCAGTATTTT,CASPGDTQYF
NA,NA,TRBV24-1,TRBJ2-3,TGTGCCACCAGTGATCCGATCGGGGTCCTTAATACGCAGTATTTT,CATSDPIGVLNTQYF
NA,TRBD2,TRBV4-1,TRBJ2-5,TGCGCCAGCAGCCCCCTAGGTAGGCGGGGGGACCCCCAAGAGACCCAGTACTTC,CASSPLGRRGDPQETQYF
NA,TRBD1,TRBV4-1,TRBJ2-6,TGCGCCAGCAGCCAAGCCACAGGGGTGACTGGGGCCAACGTCCTGACTTTC,CASSQATGVTGANVLTF
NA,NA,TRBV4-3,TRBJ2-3,TGCGCCAGCAGCCGCGAACAGGGGACTTACACAGATACGCAGTATTTT,CASSREQGTYTDTQYF
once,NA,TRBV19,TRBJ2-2,TGTGCCAGTAGTAGGGACCCCGCGAACACCGGGGAGCTGTTTTTT,CASSRDPANTGELFF
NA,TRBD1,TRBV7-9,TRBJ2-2,TGTGCCAGCAGCTCAGGGACAGGAAGAACCGGGGAGCTGTTTTTT,CASSSGTGRTGELFF
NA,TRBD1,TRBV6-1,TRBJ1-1,TGTGCCAGCAGTGAAGAAGTGGGACAGGGGGCAACTGAAGCTTTCTTT,CASSEEVGQGATEAFF
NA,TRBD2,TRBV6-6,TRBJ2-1,TGTGCCAGCAGACCCGGGACTAGCGGGCTGAATGAGCAGTTCTTC,CASRPGTSGLNEQFF
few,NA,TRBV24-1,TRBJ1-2,TGTGCCACCAGTGACCGTGGCTCGTCAGGCTACACCTTC,CATSDRGSSGYTF
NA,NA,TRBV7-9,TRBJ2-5,TGTGCCAGCACCCGACGCGGGGGCTTAGGAGAGACCCAGTACTTC,CASTRRGGLGETQYF